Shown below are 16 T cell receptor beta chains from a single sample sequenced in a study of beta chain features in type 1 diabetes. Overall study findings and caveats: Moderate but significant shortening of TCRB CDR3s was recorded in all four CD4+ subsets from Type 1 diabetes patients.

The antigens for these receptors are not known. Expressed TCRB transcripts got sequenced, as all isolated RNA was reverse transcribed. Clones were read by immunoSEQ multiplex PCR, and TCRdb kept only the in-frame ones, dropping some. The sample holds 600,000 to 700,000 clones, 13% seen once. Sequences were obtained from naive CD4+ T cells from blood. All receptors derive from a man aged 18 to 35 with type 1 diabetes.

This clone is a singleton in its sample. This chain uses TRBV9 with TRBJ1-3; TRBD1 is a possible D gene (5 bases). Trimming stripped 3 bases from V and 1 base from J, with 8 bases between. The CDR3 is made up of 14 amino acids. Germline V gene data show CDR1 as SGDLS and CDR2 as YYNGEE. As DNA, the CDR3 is TGTGCCAGCAGCGAAAGGGGTTCTGGAAACACCATATATTTT. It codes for CASSERGSGNTIYF.

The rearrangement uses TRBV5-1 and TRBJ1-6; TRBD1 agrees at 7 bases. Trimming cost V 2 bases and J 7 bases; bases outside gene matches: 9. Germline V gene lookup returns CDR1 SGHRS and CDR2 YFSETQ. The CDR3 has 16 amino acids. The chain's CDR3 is CASSFKTGERNSPLHF. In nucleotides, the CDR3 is TGCGCCAGCAGCTTTAAAACAGGGGAGCGGAATTCACCCCTCCACTTT.

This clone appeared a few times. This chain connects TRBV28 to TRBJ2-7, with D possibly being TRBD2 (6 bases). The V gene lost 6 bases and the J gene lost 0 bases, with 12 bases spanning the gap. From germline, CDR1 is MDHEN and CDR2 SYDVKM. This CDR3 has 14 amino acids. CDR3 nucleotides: TGTGCCAGCAGGGGCACTAGCTCCTCCTACGAGCAGTACTTC. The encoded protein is CASRGTSSSYEQYF.

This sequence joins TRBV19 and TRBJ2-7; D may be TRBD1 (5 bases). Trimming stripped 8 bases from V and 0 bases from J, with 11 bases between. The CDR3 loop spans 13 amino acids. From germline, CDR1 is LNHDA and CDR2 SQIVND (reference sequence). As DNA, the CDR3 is TGTGCCAGTCTTGGGGCGAGCTCCTACGAGCAGTACTTC. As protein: CASLGASSYEQYF.

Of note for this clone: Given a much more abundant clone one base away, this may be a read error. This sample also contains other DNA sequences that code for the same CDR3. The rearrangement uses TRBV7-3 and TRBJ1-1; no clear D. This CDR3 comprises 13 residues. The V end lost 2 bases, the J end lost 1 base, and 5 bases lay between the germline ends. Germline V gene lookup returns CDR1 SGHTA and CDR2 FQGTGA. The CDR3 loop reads CASSLQGNTEAFF. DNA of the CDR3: TGTGCCAGCAGCTTACAAGGGAACACTGAAGCTTTCTTT.

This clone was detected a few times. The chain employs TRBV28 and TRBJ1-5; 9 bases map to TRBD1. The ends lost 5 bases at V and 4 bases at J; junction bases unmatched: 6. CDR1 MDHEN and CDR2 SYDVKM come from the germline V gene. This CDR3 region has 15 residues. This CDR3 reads CASSPGTGRNQPQHF. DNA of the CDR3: TGTGCCAGCAGTCCGGGGACAGGGCGTAATCAGCCCCAGCATTTT.

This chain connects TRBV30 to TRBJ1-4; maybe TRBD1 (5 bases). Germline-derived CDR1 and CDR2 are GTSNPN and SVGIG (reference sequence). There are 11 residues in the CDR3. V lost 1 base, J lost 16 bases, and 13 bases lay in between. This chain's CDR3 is CAWSGGIGTFF. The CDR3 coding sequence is TGTGCCTGGAGTGGGGGCATCGGGACGTTTTTT.

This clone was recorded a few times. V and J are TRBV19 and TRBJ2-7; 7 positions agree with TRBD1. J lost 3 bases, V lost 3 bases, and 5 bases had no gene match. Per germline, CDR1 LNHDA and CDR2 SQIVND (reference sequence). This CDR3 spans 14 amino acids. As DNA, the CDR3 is TGTGCCAGTAGTATTGTGTGGGACAGCTACGAGCAGTACTTC. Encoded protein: CASSIVWDSYEQYF.

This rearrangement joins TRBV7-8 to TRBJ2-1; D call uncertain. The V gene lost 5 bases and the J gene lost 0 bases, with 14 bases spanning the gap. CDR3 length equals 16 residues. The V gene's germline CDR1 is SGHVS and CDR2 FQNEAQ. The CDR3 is CASSLQQSSSYNEQFF. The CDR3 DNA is TGTGCCAGCAGCCTCCAACAGTCCAGCTCCTACAATGAGCAGTTCTTC.

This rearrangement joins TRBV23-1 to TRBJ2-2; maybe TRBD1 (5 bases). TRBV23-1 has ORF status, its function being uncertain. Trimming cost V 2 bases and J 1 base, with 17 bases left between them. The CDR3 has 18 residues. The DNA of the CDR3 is TGCGCCAGCAGTCAAGAACAGTTATCAGGGTGGAACACCGGGGAGCTGTTTTTT. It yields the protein CASSQEQLSGWNTGELFF.

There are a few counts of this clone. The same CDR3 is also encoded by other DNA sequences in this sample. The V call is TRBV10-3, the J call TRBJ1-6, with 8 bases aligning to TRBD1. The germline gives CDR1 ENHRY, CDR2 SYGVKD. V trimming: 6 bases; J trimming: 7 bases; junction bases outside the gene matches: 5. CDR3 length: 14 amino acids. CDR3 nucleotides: TGTGCCATCAGCGGACAGGGTGACAATTCACCCCTCCACTTT. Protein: CAISGQGDNSPLHF.

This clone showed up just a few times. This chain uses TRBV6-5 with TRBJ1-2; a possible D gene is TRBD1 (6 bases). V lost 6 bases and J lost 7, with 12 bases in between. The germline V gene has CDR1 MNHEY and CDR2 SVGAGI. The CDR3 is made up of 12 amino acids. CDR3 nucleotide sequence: TGTGCCAGCAGCCCCGACAGGCTTGGCTACACCTTC. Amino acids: CASSPDRLGYTF.

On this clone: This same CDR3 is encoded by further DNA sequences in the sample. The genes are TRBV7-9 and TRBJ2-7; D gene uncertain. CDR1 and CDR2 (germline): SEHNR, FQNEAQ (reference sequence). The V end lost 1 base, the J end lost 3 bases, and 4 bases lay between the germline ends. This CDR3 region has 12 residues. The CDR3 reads CASSLGVYEQYF. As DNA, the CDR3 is TGTGCCAGCAGCTTAGGGGTCTACGAGCAGTACTTC.

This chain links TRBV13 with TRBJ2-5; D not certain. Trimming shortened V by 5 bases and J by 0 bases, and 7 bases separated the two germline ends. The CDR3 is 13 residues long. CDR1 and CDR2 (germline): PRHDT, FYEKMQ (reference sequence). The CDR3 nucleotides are TGTGCCAGCAGCCAGCAGTACCAAGAGACCCAGTACTTC. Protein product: CASSQQYQETQYF.

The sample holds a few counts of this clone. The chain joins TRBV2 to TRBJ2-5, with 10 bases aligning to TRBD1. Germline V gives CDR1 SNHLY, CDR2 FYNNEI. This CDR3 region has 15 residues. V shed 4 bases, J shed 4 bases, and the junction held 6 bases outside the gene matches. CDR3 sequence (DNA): TGTGCCAGCAGTGCCGGGACAGGGGCGCGAGAGACCCAGTACTTC. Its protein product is CASSAGTGARETQYF.

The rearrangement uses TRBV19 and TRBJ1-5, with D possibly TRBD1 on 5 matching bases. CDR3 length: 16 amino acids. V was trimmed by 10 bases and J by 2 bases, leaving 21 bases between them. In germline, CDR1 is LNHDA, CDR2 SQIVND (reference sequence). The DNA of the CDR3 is TGTGCCACCCTCGGGGGTTCTGGAGGTGGCAATCAGCCCCAGCATTTT. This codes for CATLGGSGGGNQPQHF.